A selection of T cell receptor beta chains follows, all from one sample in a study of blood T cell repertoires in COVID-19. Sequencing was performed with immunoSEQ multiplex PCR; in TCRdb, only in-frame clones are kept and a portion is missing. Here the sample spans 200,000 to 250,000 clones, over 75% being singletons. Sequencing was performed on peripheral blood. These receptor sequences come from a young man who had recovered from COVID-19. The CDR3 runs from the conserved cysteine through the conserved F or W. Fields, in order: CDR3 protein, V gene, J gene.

CASSTRGHRDTQYF	TRBV7-9	TRBJ2-3
CASSEALMGSPAGKLFF	TRBV6-1	TRBJ1-4
CSVGSGGYGYTF	TRBV29-1	TRBJ1-2
CASIRQVYSGNTIYF	TRBV2	TRBJ1-3
CASSPQSETQYF	TRBV7-9	TRBJ2-5
CASSLLSGQGITEAFF	TRBV5-1	TRBJ1-1
CASSVVSGGNTDTQYF	TRBV9	TRBJ2-3
CASSLVDSGTEAFF	TRBV11-1	TRBJ1-1
CASSIQDSGNTIYF	TRBV19	TRBJ1-3
CASSGRRVSYNSPLHF	TRBV19	TRBJ1-6
CASSYDRVGANVLTF	TRBV28	TRBJ2-6
CASKKGGQGAKSGYGYTF	TRBV19	TRBJ1-2
CATSEGPGHQQFF	TRBV24-1	TRBJ2-1
CASSPPDRPNTGELFF	TRBV3-1/TRBV3-2	TRBJ2-2
CASSRQGGRGNEQFF	TRBV14	TRBJ2-1
CASSDSQGNGGELFF	TRBV2	TRBJ2-2
CASSLTSGGPTDTQYF	TRBV7-3	TRBJ2-3
CASSMEHRGYGYTF	TRBV19	TRBJ1-2
CASSSTGRSGGYTF	TRBV5-5	TRBJ1-2
CASSWGEYTEAFF	TRBV7-2	TRBJ1-1